This TCR beta chain was identified in a study of neurological immune-mediated disorders. Study findings and constraints: Phylogenetic grouping assigned the repertoires of 18 of 34 multiple sclerosis patients to a single related-CDR3 cluster, representing a possible signature. None of the CDR3 amino acid sequences of expanded clones were shared across subjects, and this suggested private repertoires in all groups.

Synthesis of cDNA used 5'RACE (with 10-nucleotide random UMIs). Each CDR3 protein is one row after TCRdb ran MiXCR on the 5' RACE reads. Counted here are about 66,000 distinct CDR3 sequences, almost 4% occurring once; the ten biggest clones make up 1% to 1.5%. The table lists this clonotype with many counts. No antigen is known for it. The unsorted libraries were produced from 2 million PBMCs held at -80 C. The CDR3 has 13 residues. Germline CDR1 and CDR2: SGHRS and YFSETQ. V was shortened by 4 bases and J by 0 bases, with 5 bases between the two germline ends. The sequencing input was PBMCs. The receptor comes from a young man with multiple sclerosis. The chain employs TRBV5-1 and TRBJ2-1; D uncertain. The CDR3 sequence is CASSLRSYNEQFF. Here the CDR3 DNA reads TGCGCCAGCAGCCTCCGCTCCTACAATGAGCAGTTCTTC.